This TCR beta chain was documented in a study of blood T cell repertoires in COVID-19. The overall study: The United States, Italy and Spain were the sources of the acute and convalescent COVID-19 samples.

Sequenced by immunoSEQ multiplex PCR; TCRdb stores in-frame clones only, minus some. In the table there are about 120,000 clones, around 88% of which are singletons. The germline V gene encodes CDR1 SGDLS and CDR2 YYNGEE. Trimming took 6 bases from V and 0 from J, leaving 11 bases between them. This CDR3 spans 14 amino acids. J is TRBJ2-3 and V is TRBV9; D unclear. The sequenced sample was peripheral blood. The clonotype was recovered from a woman between 50 and 59 years old with active or convalescent COVID-19. The DNA of the CDR3 is TGTGCCAGCACCAAGGAGATTAGCACAGATACGCAGTATTTT. Its protein is CASTKEISTDTQYF.